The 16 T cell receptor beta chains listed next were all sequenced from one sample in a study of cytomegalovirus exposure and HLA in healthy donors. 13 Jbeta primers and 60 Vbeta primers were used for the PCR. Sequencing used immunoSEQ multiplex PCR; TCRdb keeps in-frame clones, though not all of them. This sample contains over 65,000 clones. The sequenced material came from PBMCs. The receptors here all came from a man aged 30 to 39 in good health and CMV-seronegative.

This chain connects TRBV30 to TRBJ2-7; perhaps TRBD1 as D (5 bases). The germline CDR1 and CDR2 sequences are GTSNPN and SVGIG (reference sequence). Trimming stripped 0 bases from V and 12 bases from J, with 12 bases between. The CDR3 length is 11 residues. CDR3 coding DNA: TGTGCCTGGAGTGTGAGCCGTCAGGGGTACTTC. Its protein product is CAWSVSRQGYF.

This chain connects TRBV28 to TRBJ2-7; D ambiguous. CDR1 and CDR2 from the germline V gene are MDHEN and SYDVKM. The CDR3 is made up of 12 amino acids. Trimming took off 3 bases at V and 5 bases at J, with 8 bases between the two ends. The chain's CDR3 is CASSFAQNEQYF. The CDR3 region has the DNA TGTGCCAGCAGTTTCGCCCAGAACGAGCAGTACTTC.

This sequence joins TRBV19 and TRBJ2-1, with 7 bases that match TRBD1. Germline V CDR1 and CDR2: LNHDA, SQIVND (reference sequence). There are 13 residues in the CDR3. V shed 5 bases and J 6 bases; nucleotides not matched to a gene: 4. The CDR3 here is CASSATGTNEQFF. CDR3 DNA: TGTGCCAGTAGTGCGACAGGGACCAATGAGCAGTTCTTC.

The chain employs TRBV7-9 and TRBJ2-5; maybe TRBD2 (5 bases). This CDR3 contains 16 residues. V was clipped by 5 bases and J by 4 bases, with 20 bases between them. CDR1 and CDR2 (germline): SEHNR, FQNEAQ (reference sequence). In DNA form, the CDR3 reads TGTGCCAGCAGCAAAGACGGACTTTTCTGGGTAGAGACCCAGTACTTC. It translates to CASSKDGLFWVETQYF.

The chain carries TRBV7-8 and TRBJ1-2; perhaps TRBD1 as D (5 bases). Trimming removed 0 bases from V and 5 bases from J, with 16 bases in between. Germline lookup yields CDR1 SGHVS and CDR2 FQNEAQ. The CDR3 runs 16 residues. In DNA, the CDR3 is TGTGCCAGCAGCTTAGCTAGACAGTCTTCGAAATATGGCTACACCTTC. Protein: CASSLARQSSKYGYTF.

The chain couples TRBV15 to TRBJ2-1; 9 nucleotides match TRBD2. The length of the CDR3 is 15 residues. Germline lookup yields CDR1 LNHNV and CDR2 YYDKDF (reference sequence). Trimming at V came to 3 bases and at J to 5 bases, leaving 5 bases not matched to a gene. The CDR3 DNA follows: TGTGCCACCAGCAGTTTCCAGCGGGAGGACAATGAGCAGTTCTTC. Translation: CATSSFQREDNEQFF.

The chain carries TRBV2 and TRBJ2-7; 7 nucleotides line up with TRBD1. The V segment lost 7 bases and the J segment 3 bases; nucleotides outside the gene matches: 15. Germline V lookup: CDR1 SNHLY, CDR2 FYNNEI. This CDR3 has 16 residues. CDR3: CASMPSSRQGFYEQYF. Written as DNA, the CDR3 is TGTGCCAGCATGCCAAGTTCCAGACAGGGCTTCTACGAGCAGTACTTC.

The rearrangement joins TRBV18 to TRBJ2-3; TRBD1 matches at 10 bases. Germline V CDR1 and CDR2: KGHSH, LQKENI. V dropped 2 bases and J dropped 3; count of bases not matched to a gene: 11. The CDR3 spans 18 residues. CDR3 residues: CASSPFGGQGDRTDTQYF. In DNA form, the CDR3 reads TGTGCCAGCTCACCATTCGGAGGACAGGGGGACAGAACAGATACGCAGTATTTT.

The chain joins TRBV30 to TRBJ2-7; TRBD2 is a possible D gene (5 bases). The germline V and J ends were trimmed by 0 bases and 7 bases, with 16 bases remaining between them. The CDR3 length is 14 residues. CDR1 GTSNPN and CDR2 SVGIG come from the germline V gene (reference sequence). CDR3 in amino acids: CAWSVLELAGEQYF. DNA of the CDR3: TGTGCCTGGAGTGTATTGGAGCTAGCTGGTGAGCAGTACTTC.

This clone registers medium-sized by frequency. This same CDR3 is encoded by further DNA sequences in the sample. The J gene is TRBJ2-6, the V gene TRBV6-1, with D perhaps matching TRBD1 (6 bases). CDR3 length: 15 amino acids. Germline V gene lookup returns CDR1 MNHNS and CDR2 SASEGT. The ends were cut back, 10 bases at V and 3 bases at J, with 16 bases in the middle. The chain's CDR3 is CATPTFRGGANVLTF. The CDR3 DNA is TGTGCCACCCCGACCTTCAGGGGTGGGGCCAACGTCCTGACTTTC.

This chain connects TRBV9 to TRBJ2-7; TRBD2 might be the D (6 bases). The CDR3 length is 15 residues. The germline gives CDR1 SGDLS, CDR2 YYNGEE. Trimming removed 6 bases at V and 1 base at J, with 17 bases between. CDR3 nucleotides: TGTGCCAGCATTTCGTACAGCGGGCGGTCCTACGAGCAGTACTTC. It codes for CASISYSGRSYEQYF.

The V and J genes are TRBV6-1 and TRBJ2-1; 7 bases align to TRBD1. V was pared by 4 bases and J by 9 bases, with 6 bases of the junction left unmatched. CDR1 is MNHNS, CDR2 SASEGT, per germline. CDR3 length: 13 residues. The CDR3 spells CASSGQGDGEQFF. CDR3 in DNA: TGTGCCAGCAGTGGGCAGGGGGACGGTGAGCAGTTCTTC.

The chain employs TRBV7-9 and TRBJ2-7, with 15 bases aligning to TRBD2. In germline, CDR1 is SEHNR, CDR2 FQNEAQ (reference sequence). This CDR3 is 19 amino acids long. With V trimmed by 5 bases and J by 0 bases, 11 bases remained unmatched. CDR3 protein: CASSQRHGTSGRNSYEQYF. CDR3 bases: TGTGCCAGCAGCCAAAGACACGGGACTAGCGGGAGGAACTCCTACGAGCAGTACTTC.

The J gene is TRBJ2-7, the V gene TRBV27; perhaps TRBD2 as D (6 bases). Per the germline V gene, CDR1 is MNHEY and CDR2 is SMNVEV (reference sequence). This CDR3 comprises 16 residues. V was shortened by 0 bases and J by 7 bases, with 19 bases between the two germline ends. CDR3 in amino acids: CASSLSFGTLTLEQYF. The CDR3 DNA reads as TGTGCCAGCAGTTTATCCTTCGGGACTCTGACATTAGAGCAGTACTTC.

The CDR3 nucleotides read TGCGCCAGCAGCGAGAGGGTGGGTAGCGGGGCTGAGCAGTTCTTC. Amino acid sequence: CASSERVGSGAEQFF. This chain uses TRBV5-1 with TRBJ2-1, with 8 bases aligning to TRBD2. The length of the CDR3 is 15 residues. Per germline, CDR1 SGHRS and CDR2 YFSETQ. Losses at the gene ends were 4 bases for V and 9 bases for J; bases not matched to a gene: 12.

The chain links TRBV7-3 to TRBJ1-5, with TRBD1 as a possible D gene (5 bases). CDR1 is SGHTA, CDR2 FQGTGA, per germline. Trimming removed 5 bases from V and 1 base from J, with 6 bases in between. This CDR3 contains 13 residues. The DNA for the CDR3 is TGTGCCAGCAGCCCAGGGAGCAATCAGCCCCAGCATTTT. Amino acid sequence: CASSPGSNQPQHF.